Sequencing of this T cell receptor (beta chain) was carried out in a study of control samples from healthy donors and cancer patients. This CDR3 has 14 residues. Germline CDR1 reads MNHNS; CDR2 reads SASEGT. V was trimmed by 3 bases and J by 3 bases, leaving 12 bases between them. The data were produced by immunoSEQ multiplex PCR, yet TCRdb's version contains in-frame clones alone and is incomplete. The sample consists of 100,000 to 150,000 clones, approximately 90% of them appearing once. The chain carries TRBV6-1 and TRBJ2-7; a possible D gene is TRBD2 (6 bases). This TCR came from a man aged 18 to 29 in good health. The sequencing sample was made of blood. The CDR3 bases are TGTGCCAGCAGTGAGGAGGGCAGGGTCTACGAGCAGTACTTC. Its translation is CASSEEGRVYEQYF.